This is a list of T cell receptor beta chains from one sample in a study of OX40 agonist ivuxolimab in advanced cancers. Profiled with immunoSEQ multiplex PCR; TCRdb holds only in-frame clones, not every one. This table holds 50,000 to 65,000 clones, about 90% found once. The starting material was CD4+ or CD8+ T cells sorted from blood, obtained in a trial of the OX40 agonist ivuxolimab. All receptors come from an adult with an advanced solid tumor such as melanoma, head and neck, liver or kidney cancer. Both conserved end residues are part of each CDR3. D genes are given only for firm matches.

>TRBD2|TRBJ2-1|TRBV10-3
CAISESLAGGPRQFF
TGTGCCATCAGTGAGTCTCTAGCGGGAGGGCCTCGGCAGTTCTTC
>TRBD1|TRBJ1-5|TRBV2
CASSEATGDQPQHF
TGTGCCAGCAGTGAGGCGACAGGGGACCAGCCCCAGCATTTT
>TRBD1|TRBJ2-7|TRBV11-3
CASSPRTGLEQYF
TGTGCCAGCAGCCCACGGACAGGGCTCGAGCAGTACTTC
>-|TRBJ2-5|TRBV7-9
CASSLNTLQETQYF
TGTGCCAGCAGCCTTAATACACTCCAAGAGACCCAGTACTTC
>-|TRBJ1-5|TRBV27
CASSLSAGGGRNQPQHF
TGTGCCAGCAGTTTATCGGCTGGTGGGGGCCGCAATCAGCCCCAGCATTTT
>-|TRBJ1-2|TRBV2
CASTIRPDGYTF
TGTGCCAGCACAATTCGACCCGATGGCTACACCTTC
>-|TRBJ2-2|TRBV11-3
CASSQGGGFDTGELFF
TGTGCCAGCAGCCAAGGAGGGGGATTTGACACCGGGGAGCTGTTTTTT
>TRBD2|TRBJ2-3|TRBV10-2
CASSESSAGGDTQYF
TGCGCCAGCAGTGAGTCATCGGCGGGAGGGGATACGCAGTATTTT
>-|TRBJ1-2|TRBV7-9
CASSLGQQTLYTF
TGTGCCAGCAGCCTCGGACAGCAGACGCTCTACACCTTC
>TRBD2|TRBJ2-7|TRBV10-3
CAISESVSGRYEQYF
TGTGCCATCAGTGAGTCAGTTAGCGGGAGATACGAGCAGTACTTC
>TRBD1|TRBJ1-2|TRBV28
CASKVIGTAENYGYTF
TGTGCCAGCAAAGTCATCGGGACAGCGGAGAACTATGGCTACACCTTC
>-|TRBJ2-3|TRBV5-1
CASSLATRGTTDTQYF
TGCGCCAGCAGCCTTGCAACCCGGGGGACCACAGATACGCAGTATTTT
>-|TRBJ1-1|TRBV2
CASTEQNTEAFF
TGTGCCAGCACCGAGCAGAACACTGAAGCTTTCTTT
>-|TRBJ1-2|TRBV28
CASTSGVNGYTF
TGTGCCAGCACCTCGGGAGTAAATGGCTACACCTTC
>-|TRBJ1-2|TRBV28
CASTPGPAGGGYTF
TGTGCCAGCACCCCCGGGCCGGCCGGAGGGGGCTACACCTTC
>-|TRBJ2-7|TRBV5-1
CASSSTGLYEQYF
TGCGCCAGCAGCTCGACAGGATTATACGAGCAGTACTTC
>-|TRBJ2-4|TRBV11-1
CASSQTTRENIQYF
TGTGCCAGCAGCCAAACGACCAGGGAAAACATTCAGTACTTC
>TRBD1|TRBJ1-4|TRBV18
CASSPTQGATNEKLFF
TGTGCCAGCTCACCAACACAGGGGGCGACTAATGAAAAACTGTTTTTT
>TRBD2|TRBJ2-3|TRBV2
CASSSQAGGTDTQYF
TGTGCCAGCAGTTCCCAAGCGGGGGGAACAGATACGCAGTATTTT